One and the same sample provided the 29 T cell receptor beta chains below, sequenced in a study of regulatory T cells in long-lasting Graves disease. TCR beta libraries were built with iRepertoire HTBI primers and Arm-PCR of CDR3 regions. One entry per CDR3 protein, called by TCRdb with MiXCR from the multiplex PCR reads. The sample holds approximately 690,000 distinct CDR3 sequences; about 32% are singletons and the top ten take roughly 40%. Stated time point: persistent/refractory GD, antithyroid drugs over 5 years with positive TRAb. PBMC RNA served as the TCR library source. The material was peripheral blood mononuclear cells (PBMCs), obtained when the disease was refractory, from a patient treated with antithyroid drugs. These receptors were collected from a female donor with Graves disease.

This clonotype appeared many times. The chain joins TRBV6-5 to TRBJ1-2, with D unclear. Germline V gene sequence: CDR1 MNHEY, CDR2 SVGAGI. The V and J ends lost 0 bases and 3 bases respectively, with 8 bases between them. The CDR3 covers 14 residues. CDR3 region: CASSYSALDYGYTF. In DNA form, the CDR3 reads TGTGCCAGCAGTTACTCCGCCCTGGACTATGGCTACACCTTC.

This clonotype has at least ten counts. The chain employs TRBV3-1 and TRBJ1-2; 7 nucleotides line up with TRBD1. The CDR3 spans 14 residues. V lost 8 bases, J lost 3 bases, and 9 bases stayed unmatched. From germline, CDR1 is LGHDT and CDR2 YNNKEL (reference sequence). The CDR3 DNA sequence: TGTGCCAGCTCACCTAGACAGGGTGACTATGGCTACACCTTC. Its translation: CASSPRQGDYGYTF. Full variable domain (missing parts from reference TRBV3-1 and TRBJ1-2): DTAVSQTPKYLVTQMGNDKSIKCEQNLGHDTMYWYKQDSKKFLKIMFSYNNKELIINETVPNRFSPKSPDKAHLNLHINSLELGDSAVYFCASSPRQGDYGYTFGSGTRLTVV.

The genes are TRBV12-3 or TRBV12-4 and TRBJ1-5, with 7 bases lining up with TRBD1. The CDR3 runs to 16 residues. J gave up 3 bases and V 4 bases, and 9 bases lay outside the gene matches. The CDR3 sequence: CASSYLTGQTNQPQHF. For the CDR3, the DNA is TGTGCCAGCAGTTACTTGACGGGACAGACCAATCAGCCCCAGCATTTT.

J is TRBJ2-3 and V is TRBV27; D possibly corresponds to TRBD2 (5 bases). V lost 2 bases, J lost 0 bases, and 9 bases lay in between. Per the germline V gene, CDR1 is MNHEY and CDR2 is SMNVEV (reference sequence). The CDR3 consists of 15 residues. DNA for the CDR3: TGTGCCAGCAGTTTAGGGCGGACTAGCACAGATACGCAGTATTTT. It codes for CASSLGRTSTDTQYF.

This clonotype occurred many times. The genes are TRBV28 and TRBJ1-1; 8 nucleotides match TRBD1. In germline, CDR1 is MDHEN, CDR2 SYDVKM. The V and J ends lost 4 bases and 1 base, in that order; junction bases with no gene match: 20. The CDR3 runs 20 residues. CDR3 residues: CASSYSPRKADRGWNTEAFF. The CDR3 coding sequence is TGTGCCAGCAGTTACTCCCCCCGAAAGGCCGACAGGGGATGGAACACTGAAGCTTTCTTT.

The chain is built from TRBV2 and TRBJ1-6, with D possibly being TRBD1 (6 bases). The CDR3 spans 14 residues. The V gene lost 7 bases and the J gene lost 10 bases, with 17 bases spanning the gap. CDR1 SNHLY and CDR2 FYNNEI come from the germline V gene. The CDR3 loop is CASIDGRGDSPLHF. CDR3 nucleotides: TGTGCCAGCATTGACGGCAGGGGCGACTCACCCCTCCACTTT.

This clonotype was picked up a small number of times. The rearrangement uses TRBV7-6 and TRBJ2-5; D gene ambiguous. The V end was cut by 5 bases, the J end by 2 bases, with 18 bases between. CDR1 and CDR2 (germline): SGHVS, FNYEAQ. The CDR3 contains 16 residues. The CDR3 DNA follows: TGTGCCAGCAGCCCAAGCACCGCCGGGCCTCAAGAGACCCAGTACTTC. Residues: CASSPSTAGPQETQYF.

The J gene is TRBJ1-2, the V gene TRBV27; 7 nucleotides match TRBD1. CDR1 MNHEY and CDR2 SMNVEV come from the germline V gene (reference sequence). The V gene end was trimmed by 3 bases and the J gene end by 3 bases; junction bases not matched to a gene: 7. The CDR3 is 15 residues long. Here the CDR3 reads CASSFEAGGYYGYTF. The CDR3 nucleotides read TGTGCCAGCAGTTTCGAGGCAGGGGGTTACTATGGCTACACCTTC.

The chain is built from TRBV27 and TRBJ1-1, with 9 bases matching TRBD1. The germline V gene has CDR1 MNHEY and CDR2 SMNVEV (reference sequence). Trimming cost V 2 bases and J 3 bases; bases outside gene matches: 10. CDR3 length: 17 residues. CDR3 in amino acids: CASSLRIRDRVHTEAFF. The CDR3 DNA is TGTGCCAGCAGTTTACGAATCCGGGACAGGGTCCACACTGAAGCTTTCTTT.

This clonotype was seen a handful of times. This chain joins TRBV20-1 and TRBJ2-4; 9 positions agree with TRBD1. This CDR3 is 13 amino acids long. Germline loops: CDR1 DFQATT, CDR2 SNEGSKA (reference sequence). CDR3 coding DNA: TGCAGCGTAGGGGACAGGGCCGGAAACATTCAGTACTTC. This gives the protein CSVGDRAGNIQYF.

The chain combines TRBV3-1 with TRBJ1-5; perhaps TRBD1 as D (5 bases). Germline CDR1 reads LGHDT; CDR2 reads YNNKEL (reference sequence). The CDR3 has 15 amino acids. V shed 0 bases and J shed 4 bases, with 10 bases lying between them. CDR3 region: CASSQDGAPNQPQHF. DNA for the CDR3: TGTGCCAGCAGCCAAGATGGGGCACCAAATCAGCCCCAGCATTTT.

This clonotype was observed once. A much larger clone lies a single base off, so this may be a read error. The chain joins TRBV2 to TRBJ2-1; 10 nucleotides align to TRBD2. Germline CDR1 SNHLY, CDR2 FYNNEI. The length of the CDR3 is 16 residues. The CDR3 sequence: CTSSHEREGSYNEQFF. Here the CDR3 DNA reads TGTACCAGCAGCCACGAGCGGGAGGGATCCTACAATGAGCAGTTCTTC.

V is TRBV20-1 and J is TRBJ1-5; D call uncertain. Trimming shortened V by 1 base and J by 6 bases, and 19 bases separated the two germline ends. The CDR3 is 16 residues long. Germline V gives CDR1 DFQATT, CDR2 SNEGSKA (reference sequence). This CDR3 is CSARGVAWGSTQPQHF. The CDR3 DNA reads TGCAGTGCTAGAGGGGTGGCCTGGGGTAGTACTCAGCCCCAGCATTTT.

This clonotype was counted only a few times. The CDR3 loop reads CASSVTVTSPLHF. CDR3 nucleotides: TGCGCCAGCAGCGTGACGGTAACCTCACCCCTCCACTTT. The rearrangement links TRBV5-1 to TRBJ1-6; no firm D call. The CDR3 runs to 13 residues. Trimming pared 4 bases from V and 10 bases from J, leaving 12 bases between. The germline CDR1 and CDR2 sequences are SGHRS and YFSETQ. Based on the CDR3 plus reference TRBV5-1 and TRBJ1-6, the full variable domain is KAGVTQTPRYLIKTRGQQVTLSCSPISGHRSVSWYQQTPGQGLQFLFEYFSETQRNKGNFPGRFSGRQFSNSRSEMNVSTLELGDSALYLCASSVTVTSPLHFGNGTRLTVT.

This clonotype was observed a few times. The chain couples TRBV7-9 to TRBJ1-2; D gene uncertain. Trimming cost V 0 bases and J 4 bases, with 6 bases left between them. The CDR3 is 13 residues long. The germline V gene encodes CDR1 SEHNR and CDR2 FQNEAQ (reference sequence). CDR3 amino acids: CASSLARPYGYTF. DNA of the CDR3: TGTGCCAGCAGCTTAGCGCGCCCCTATGGCTACACCTTC.

The chain uses TRBV6-1 and TRBJ1-1; D not resolved. Germline V gene sequence: CDR1 MNHNS, CDR2 SASEGT. Trimming cost V 8 bases and J 4 bases, with 11 bases left between them. This CDR3 comprises 12 residues. The CDR3 DNA reads as TGTGCCAGCCTCGGAGAGTTCACTGAAGCTTTCTTT. The encoded protein is CASLGEFTEAFF.

This clonotype was seen at least ten times. This chain joins TRBV6-1 and TRBJ1-1, with TRBD1 matching 7 bases. Germline V gene lookup returns CDR1 MNHNS and CDR2 SASEGT. CDR3 length equals 16 residues. The V and J ends lost 5 bases and 4 bases, in that order; junction bases with no gene match: 13. In nucleotides, the CDR3 is TGTGCCAGCAGTCCGGCAGACAGGGTGGATGGCACTGAAGCTTTCTTT. It translates to CASSPADRVDGTEAFF.

The rearrangement links TRBV5-6 to TRBJ1-1; D unresolved. This CDR3 has 14 residues. Trimming stripped 2 bases from V and 4 bases from J, with 12 bases between. In germline, CDR1 is SGHDT, CDR2 YYEEEE. CDR3 in amino acids: CASSFPEVSTEAFF. The CDR3 DNA reads TGTGCCAGCAGCTTCCCAGAGGTTAGCACTGAAGCTTTCTTT.

J is TRBJ2-6 and V is TRBV5-1; D call uncertain. The germline V gene encodes CDR1 SGHRS and CDR2 YFSETQ. The V and J ends lost 0 bases and 0 bases respectively, with 13 bases between them. The CDR3 totals 18 residues. DNA for the CDR3: TGCGCCAGCAGCTTGGCCGTTGCCCTTGGCTCTGGGGCCAACGTCCTGACTTTC. It codes for CASSLAVALGSGANVLTF.

This clonotype was recorded many times. CDR3 sequence: CASSELKGVQPQHF. As DNA, the CDR3 is TGTGCCAGCAGTGAACTCAAAGGGGTTCAGCCCCAGCATTTT. The gene calls are TRBV2 and TRBJ1-5, with D tentatively TRBD1 (5 bases). Deletions cut 2 bases from V and 6 bases from J, with 11 bases between. Germline loops: CDR1 SNHLY, CDR2 FYNNEI. This CDR3 spans 14 amino acids.

This chain joins TRBV29-1 and TRBJ1-1; tentatively, D is TRBD1 (6 bases). Trimming took 4 bases from V and 2 from J, leaving 11 bases between them. The germline gives CDR1 SQVTM, CDR2 ANQGSEA. The CDR3 spans 13 residues. CDR3 DNA: TGCAGCGTTGGACGAGGGGGAAACACTGAAGCTTTCTTT. Protein sequence: CSVGRGGNTEAFF.

The chain couples TRBV11-2 to TRBJ1-2, with 10 bases matching TRBD1. V shed 1 base, J shed 5 bases, and the junction held 10 bases outside the gene matches. Germline assignment: CDR1 SGHAT and CDR2 FQNNGV. This CDR3 contains 17 residues. The CDR3 loop reads CASSLGPRQGAGYGYTF. CDR3 nucleotide sequence: TGTGCCAGCAGCTTAGGCCCCAGACAGGGGGCAGGTTATGGCTACACCTTC.

This clonotype has more than one count but fewer than ten. The chain joins TRBV3-1 to TRBJ1-1; D may be TRBD1 (5 bases). V was trimmed by 0 bases and J by 1 base, leaving 6 bases between them. CDR1 is LGHDT, CDR2 YNNKEL, per germline (reference sequence). The CDR3 totals 14 residues. The CDR3 loop reads CASSQDGGNTEAFF. In nucleotides, the CDR3 is TGTGCCAGCAGCCAAGACGGGGGGAACACTGAAGCTTTCTTT.

This clonotype was counted ten times or more. V gene TRBV11-2 combines with J gene TRBJ1-1; 7 nucleotides agree with TRBD1. J was trimmed by 10 bases and V by 5 bases; bases with no gene match: 7. The germline gives CDR1 SGHAT, CDR2 FQNNGV. There are 12 residues in the CDR3. CDR3 residues: CASSPADRRAFF. DNA for the CDR3: TGTGCCAGCAGCCCAGCGGACAGGAGAGCTTTCTTT.

The chain links TRBV20-1 to TRBJ1-1; no clear D. The CDR3 covers 13 residues. CDR1 is DFQATT and CDR2 is SNEGSKA in the germline V gene (reference sequence). V gave up 4 bases and J gave up 0 bases, with 9 bases separating them. DNA for the CDR3: TGCAGTGCTAAGACAAGAATGAACACTGAAGCTTTCTTT. Translating it yields CSAKTRMNTEAFF.

The rearrangement uses TRBV12-3 or TRBV12-4 and TRBJ2-5; D gene ambiguous. Trimming shortened V by 4 bases and J by 6 bases, and 6 bases separated the two germline ends. This CDR3 comprises 11 residues. DNA for the CDR3: TGTGCCAGCAGTTACGACCAGACCCAGTACTTC. Amino acid sequence: CASSYDQTQYF.

This clonotype has a handful of counts. The genes are TRBV15 and TRBJ1-2; D is uncertain. Trimming left V 0 bases short and J 4 bases short, with 6 bases between. Per the germline V gene, CDR1 is LNHNV and CDR2 is YYDKDF (reference sequence). The CDR3 has 13 amino acids. CDR3 coding DNA: TGTGCCACCAGCAGAGAACGGGTCTATGGCTACACCTTC. This codes for CATSRERVYGYTF.

This chain joins TRBV20-1 and TRBJ2-5, with D perhaps TRBD1 (6 bases). Germline CDR1 reads DFQATT; CDR2 reads SNEGSKA (reference sequence). V lost 5 bases, J lost 5 bases, and 18 bases lay in between. The CDR3 runs 14 residues. CDR3 nucleotides: TGCAGTGCTCTAGGGGACAAGCAAAGGGAGACCCAGTACTTC. Residues: CSALGDKQRETQYF.

The DNA of the CDR3 is TGTGCCAGCAGTCTCCGGGACAGGGGGAACAATGAGCAGTTCTTC. Amino acids: CASSLRDRGNNEQFF. The chain carries TRBV25-1 and TRBJ2-1, with 11 bases matching TRBD1. There are 15 residues in the CDR3. Unmatched junction bases numbered 5, after V lost 5 bases and J lost 5 bases. The germline gives CDR1 MGHDK, CDR2 SYGVNS.